This T cell receptor beta chain originates from a study of blood T cell repertoires in COVID-19 (dated by TCRdb to 2019 to 2021). Turning to the overall study: The collaborator samples originated in the United States, Italy and Spain and spanned the acute and convalescent phases of COVID-19. The samples were drawn from two sources: the first 160 participants of the ongoing ImmuneRACE study, and 1,000 to 1,500 subjects contributed by 6 global collaborators. HLA class I and class II types, where available, came from metadata supplied by the sample provider rather than from assay-based typing. Sample metadata almost always included a de-identified subject ID, COVID-19 status, age in years and sex. The prospective study material was composed of cDNA or gDNA derived from T cells, B-cell-depleted T cells, or PBMCs. The repertoires were released in a freely available public database intended as a resource for research on the immune response to SARS-CoV-2. Deeply sampled blood TCRbeta repertoires from subjects exposed to, actively infected with, or recovered from COVID-19 were included in the dataset.

What the work shows at the level of the full study, not this receptor alone: The amount of clinical and demographic metadata varied by source and participant and was provided uncurated.

Trimming takes 10 bases from V and 4 bases from J, and the germline ends sit 16 bases apart. Reading the germline V gene gives CDR1 KGHSH and CDR2 LQKENI. Including the terminal cysteine and phenylalanine, the CDR3 comprises 13 residues. The read is trimmed to its CDR3 DNA, 39 bases read in frame from base 1. The collaborating institutions used their own protocols to collect whole blood in K2EDTA tubes. Collaborator samples were shipped for TCRbeta analysis as frozen whole blood, isolated PBMCs, or DNA extracted from either sample type. The immunoSEQ Assay, a bias-controlled multiplex PCR, was used to amplify TCRbeta CDR3 regions from genomic DNA. On the study's bioinformatics: The number of nucleated cells in each sample was estimated by amplification of reference gene primers within the assay. Sequence reads were collapsed and filtered to measure the absolute abundance of every unique TCRbeta CDR3 rearrangement. For each sample, productive Simpson clonality was calculated as the square root of Simpson's diversity index over productive rearrangements. In its TCRdb copy, this immuneACCESS table keeps in-frame sequences only and misses some clones. Where compared with another copy, unresolved V genes explain less than half of these, and the others have no known cause. Clonal size and the V and J genes are those of that table, whereas D and trimming came from the DNA. Within this sample are tens of thousands of clones, with 88% of them counted one time only. The ten largest clones capture roughly 3.5% of the sample.

In the case of this clone: What this receptor recognizes is not known. No base-level quality is on record; no much larger clone is a single base apart.

Input material: peripheral blood. The V and J genes are TRBV18 and TRBJ1-1; TRBD1 might be the D gene, on 5 matching bases. This sequence originates from a man aged 50 to 60 with active COVID-19. The nucleotides are TGTGCCACCTCGCCCAGGGAAGGCACTGAAGCTTTCTTT. This gives the protein CATSPREGTEAFF. The variable domain in full, with residues beyond the CDR3 obtained from the reference TRBV18 and TRBJ1-1 genes, is NAGVMQNPRHLVRRRGQEARLRCSPMKGHSHVYWYRQLPEEGLKFMVYLQKENIIDESGMPKERFSAEFPKEGPSILRIQQVVRGDSAAYFCATSPREGTEAFFGQGTRLTVV.